Following are 20 T cell receptor beta chains from one sample sequenced in a study of shared clonotypes between healthy human individuals. TCRdb's copy holds only in-frame clones and misses some; the assay was immunoSEQ multiplex PCR. The sample lists around 980,000 clones, 75% to 80% occurring once. The sequencing input was memory CD4+ T cells from PBMCs. Stated subset: CD45RA-negative fraction. The source of these receptors is a man aged 18 to 30 in good health. Some clones in this sample may be carry-over from other donors' samples.

The V and J genes are TRBV27 and TRBJ2-6; D is uncertain. V shed 6 bases and J shed 2 bases, with 5 bases lying between them. This CDR3 comprises 13 residues. CDR1 is MNHEY and CDR2 is SMNVEV in the germline V gene (reference sequence). In DNA form, the CDR3 reads TGTGCCAGCAGGGTCGCTGGGGCCAACGTCCTGACTTTC. This codes for CASRVAGANVLTF. Full variable domain (rest looked up from reference TRBV27 and TRBJ2-6): EAQVTQNPRYLITVTGKKLTVTCSQNMNHEYMSWYRQDPGLGLRQIYYSMNVEVTDKGDVPEGYKVSRKEKRNFPLILESPSPNQTSLYFCASRVAGANVLTFGAGSRLTVL.

This clone was found a few times. Other DNA sequences from this sample encode an identical CDR3 as well. The rearrangement links TRBV5-4 to TRBJ1-2; 9 bases match TRBD1. This CDR3 has 15 residues. V dropped 0 bases and J dropped 2; count of bases not matched to a gene: 2. CDR1 and CDR2 from the germline V gene are SGHNT and YYREEE (reference sequence). CDR3 protein: CASSLGGQGNYGYTF. DNA for the CDR3: TGTGCCAGCAGCTTGGGAGGACAGGGGAACTATGGCTACACCTTC.

The CDR3 nucleotides are TGTGCCAGCAGTTTATCGCACAGGGACGGCGGGGAGCTGTTTTTT. Amino acid sequence: CASSLSHRDGGELFF. The chain is built from TRBV28 and TRBJ2-2; possible D gene TRBD1, 6 bases. CDR1 is MDHEN and CDR2 is SYDVKM in the germline V gene. The CDR3 spans 15 residues. The germline V and J ends were trimmed by 1 base and 7 bases, with 13 bases remaining between them.

V is TRBV2 and J is TRBJ1-1, with D tentatively TRBD1 (5 bases). This CDR3 region has 14 residues. V lost 2 bases, J lost 4 bases, and 11 bases lay in between. Looked up from germline, CDR1 is SNHLY and CDR2 is FYNNEI. This CDR3 reads CASSERGPITEAFF. The CDR3 nucleotides read TGTGCCAGCAGTGAAAGGGGACCGATCACTGAAGCTTTCTTT.

The V and J genes are TRBV6-6 and TRBJ2-4; 9 bases map to TRBD1. The CDR3 contains 15 residues. Losses at the gene ends were 6 bases for V and 6 bases for J; bases not matched to a gene: 9. Germline V CDR1 and CDR2: MNHNY, SVGAGI (reference sequence). CDR3 sequence (DNA): TGTGCCAGCAGAAAGGAAACAGGGGGCCGAAACATTCAGTACTTC. It encodes CASRKETGGRNIQYF.

V gene TRBV7-3 combines with J gene TRBJ2-7; D is possibly TRBD1 (5 bases). Germline V gene data show CDR1 as SGHTA and CDR2 as FQGTGA. CDR3 length: 14 amino acids. V was clipped by 5 bases and J by 0 bases, with 11 bases between them. CDR3 region: CASSPSRDSYEQYF. As DNA, the CDR3 is TGTGCCAGCAGCCCGAGCAGGGACTCCTACGAGCAGTACTTC. Looking up the rest from reference TRBV7-3 and TRBJ2-7 gives the full variable domain: GAGVSQTPSNKVTEKGKYVELRCDPISGHTALYWYRQSLGQGPEFLIYFQGTGAADDSGLPNDRFFAVRPEGSVSTLKIQRTERGDSAVYLCASSPSRDSYEQYFGPGTRLTVT.

This chain connects TRBV30 to TRBJ2-1; D may be TRBD1 (6 bases). With 1 base removed from V and 4 bases from J, the gap between germline ends came to 14 bases. Germline CDR1 reads GTSNPN; CDR2 reads SVGIG (reference sequence). This CDR3 spans 15 amino acids. CDR3 residues: CAWSGGPSPYNEQFF. CDR3 nucleotide sequence: TGTGCCTGGAGTGGGGGGCCCTCCCCTTACAATGAGCAGTTCTTC.

V gene TRBV29-1 combines with J gene TRBJ2-1; D unclear. Germline assignment: CDR1 SQVTM and CDR2 ANQGSEA. V shed 6 bases and J shed 3 bases, with 9 bases lying between them. This CDR3 region has 12 residues. The CDR3 DNA reads TGCAGCGTATACGGGCTCTACAATGAGCAGTTCTTC. Translation: CSVYGLYNEQFF.

The V and J genes are TRBV28 and TRBJ1-4, with D tentatively TRBD1 (5 bases). The CDR3 is 15 amino acids. Trimming took off 5 bases at V and 8 bases at J, with 18 bases between the two ends. Germline CDR1 and CDR2: MDHEN and SYDVKM. The CDR3 nucleotides are TGTGCCAGCAGTGAAAACCAGGGACTCGGAGAAAAACTGTTTTTT. Amino acid sequence: CASSENQGLGEKLFF. The variable domain in full, completed from reference TRBV28 and TRBJ1-4, reads DVKVTQSSRYLVKRTGEKVFLECVQDMDHENMFWYRQDPGLGLRLIYFSYDVKMKEKGDIPEGYSVSREKKERFSLILESASTNQTSMYLCASSENQGLGEKLFFGSGTQLSVL.

V gene TRBV27 combines with J gene TRBJ2-1; 12 bases are a match to TRBD2. V gave up 4 bases and J gave up 5 bases; unmatched junction bases: 12. Germline V gene sequence: CDR1 MNHEY, CDR2 SMNVEV (reference sequence). The CDR3 covers 18 residues. The CDR3 bases are TGTGCCAGCAGTTCTCAAACGACTAGCGGGAGTAAGAACAATGAGCAGTTCTTC. Amino acids: CASSSQTTSGSKNNEQFF.

This clone was detected a few times. This chain uses TRBV28 with TRBJ2-5, with D possibly TRBD1 on 6 matching bases. This CDR3 comprises 14 residues. V was shortened by 6 bases and J by 1 base, with 12 bases between the two germline ends. CDR1 and CDR2 (germline): MDHEN, SYDVKM. In DNA form, the CDR3 reads TGTGCCAGCAGCGACTTGACAGGCCAAGAGACCCAGTACTTC. Translating gives CASSDLTGQETQYF.

The count of this clone is one. The V gene is TRBV7-9, the J gene TRBJ2-3; tentative D call: TRBD2 (6 bases). V gave up 3 bases and J gave up 0 bases, with 19 bases separating them. The CDR3 sequence is 18 residues long. Per the germline V gene, CDR1 is SEHNR and CDR2 is FQNEAQ (reference sequence). CDR3 sequence: CASSLGLGGAPSTDTQYF. The CDR3 coding sequence is TGTGCCAGCAGCTTGGGGCTGGGGGGAGCCCCTAGCACAGATACGCAGTATTTT.

The chain joins TRBV28 to TRBJ1-2; D may be TRBD1 (5 bases). In germline, CDR1 is MDHEN, CDR2 SYDVKM. V was cut by 3 bases and J by 8 bases, with 10 bases left in between. This CDR3 spans 12 amino acids. The DNA of the CDR3 is TGTGCCAGCAGTTTTAACAGGAGGGGCTACACCTTC. It translates to CASSFNRRGYTF.

This chain connects TRBV7-9 to TRBJ1-2; TRBD1 matches at 11 bases. The CDR3 length is 13 residues. Losses at the gene ends were 4 bases for V and 8 bases for J; bases not matched to a gene: 3. Germline assignment: CDR1 SEHNR and CDR2 FQNEAQ (reference sequence). The CDR3 DNA sequence: TGTGCCAGCAGCTGGGGACAGGGGGAAGGCTACACCTTC. Translating it yields CASSWGQGEGYTF.

The chain combines TRBV19 with TRBJ1-2; D is unresolved. V was shortened by 0 bases and J by 2 bases, with 16 bases between the two germline ends. This CDR3 contains 17 residues. CDR1 and CDR2 (germline): LNHDA, SQIVND (reference sequence). The CDR3, as DNA: TGTGCCAGTAGTATAGATGGATGGGCGGAATCCAACTATGGCTACACCTTC. Its protein product is CASSIDGWAESNYGYTF.

This clone came up a few times. The rearrangement links TRBV5-1 to TRBJ2-6, with 7 bases aligning to TRBD1. Looked up from germline, CDR1 is SGHRS and CDR2 is YFSETQ. The CDR3 extends over 17 amino acids. The junction had 5 bases not matched to a gene; V was cut back by 0 bases and J by 2 bases. The CDR3 spells CASSLGSTGAGANVLTF. As DNA, the CDR3 is TGCGCCAGCAGCTTGGGCTCCACAGGGGCTGGGGCCAACGTCCTGACTTTC.

This clone was found once. The sample holds other DNA sequences that translate to the same CDR3. The chain employs TRBV7-6 and TRBJ1-1, with D unresolved. This CDR3 is built from 13 residues. The V end lost 3 bases, the J end lost 1 base, and 6 bases lay between the germline ends. From germline, CDR1 is SGHVS and CDR2 FNYEAQ. The CDR3, as DNA: TGTGCCAGCAGCTTGTCTGAGAACACTGAAGCTTTCTTT. Encoded protein: CASSLSENTEAFF.

The CDR3 protein is CASATSPYNEQFF. CDR3 sequence (DNA): TGTGCCAGCGCAACTTCCCCCTACAATGAGCAGTTCTTC. V is TRBV14 and J is TRBJ2-1, with D unresolved. Germline V gene data show CDR1 as SGHDN and CDR2 as FVKESK. The CDR3 spans 13 residues. The V end lost 8 bases, the J end lost 2 bases, and 10 bases lay between the germline ends.

The chain links TRBV6-6 to TRBJ2-7; 7 bases align to TRBD1. This CDR3 is 16 amino acids long. V lost 2 bases and J lost 3; bases outside the gene matches: 10. Germline V CDR1 and CDR2: MNHNY, SVGAGI (reference sequence). DNA of the CDR3: TGTGCCAGCAGTTACACCCAGGGACAGCTGAGCTACGAGCAGTACTTC. Residues: CASSYTQGQLSYEQYF.

This clone was observed a handful of times. The J gene is TRBJ2-5, the V gene TRBV5-8; 14 bases map to TRBD2. Per the germline V gene, CDR1 is SGHTS and CDR2 is YDEGEE. The CDR3 spans 16 residues. V shed 4 bases and J 5 bases; nucleotides not matched to a gene: 7. CDR3 region: CASSPGTSGSWETQYF. CDR3 sequence (DNA): TGTGCCAGCAGCCCGGGGACTAGCGGGAGTTGGGAGACCCAGTACTTC.